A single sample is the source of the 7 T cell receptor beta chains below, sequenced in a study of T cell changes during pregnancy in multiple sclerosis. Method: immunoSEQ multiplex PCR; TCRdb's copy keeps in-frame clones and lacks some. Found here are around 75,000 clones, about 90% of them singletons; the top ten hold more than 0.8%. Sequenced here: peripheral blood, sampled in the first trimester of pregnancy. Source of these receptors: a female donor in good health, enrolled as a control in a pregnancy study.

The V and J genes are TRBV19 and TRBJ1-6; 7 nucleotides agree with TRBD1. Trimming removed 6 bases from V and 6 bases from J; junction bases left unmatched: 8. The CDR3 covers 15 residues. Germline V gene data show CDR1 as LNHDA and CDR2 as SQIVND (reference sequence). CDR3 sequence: CASSRPGTANSPLHF. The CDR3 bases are TGTGCCAGTAGCCGCCCCGGGACAGCTAATTCACCCCTCCACTTT.

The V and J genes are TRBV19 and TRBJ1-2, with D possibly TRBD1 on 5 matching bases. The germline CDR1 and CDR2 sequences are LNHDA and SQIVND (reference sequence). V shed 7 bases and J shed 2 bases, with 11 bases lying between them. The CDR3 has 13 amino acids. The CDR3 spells CASTQGGNYGYTF. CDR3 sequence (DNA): TGTGCCAGTACCCAGGGAGGGAACTATGGCTACACCTTC.

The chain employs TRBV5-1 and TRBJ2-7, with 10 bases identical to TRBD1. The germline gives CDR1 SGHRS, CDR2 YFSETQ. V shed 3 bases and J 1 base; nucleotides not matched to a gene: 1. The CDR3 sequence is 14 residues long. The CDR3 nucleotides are TGCGCCAGCAGCTGGGGACAGGGGTCCTACGAGCAGTACTTC. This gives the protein CASSWGQGSYEQYF. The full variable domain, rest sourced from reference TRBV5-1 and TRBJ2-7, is KAGVTQTPRYLIKTRGQQVTLSCSPISGHRSVSWYQQTPGQGLQFLFEYFSETQRNKGNFPGRFSGRQFSNSRSEMNVSTLELGDSALYLCASSWGQGSYEQYFGPGTRLTVT.

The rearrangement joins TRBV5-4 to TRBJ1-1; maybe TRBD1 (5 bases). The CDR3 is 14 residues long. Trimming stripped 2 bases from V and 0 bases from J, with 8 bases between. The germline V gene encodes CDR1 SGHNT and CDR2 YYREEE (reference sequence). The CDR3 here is CASSFQGLNTEAFF. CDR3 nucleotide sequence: TGTGCCAGCAGCTTTCAGGGCCTGAACACTGAAGCTTTCTTT.

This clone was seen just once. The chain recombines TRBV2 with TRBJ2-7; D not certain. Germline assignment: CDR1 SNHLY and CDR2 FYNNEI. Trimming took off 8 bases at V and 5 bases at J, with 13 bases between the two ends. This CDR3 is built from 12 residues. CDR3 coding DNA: TGTGCCAGCCTGCAGGCCGACGACGAGCAGTACTTC. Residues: CASLQADDEQYF.

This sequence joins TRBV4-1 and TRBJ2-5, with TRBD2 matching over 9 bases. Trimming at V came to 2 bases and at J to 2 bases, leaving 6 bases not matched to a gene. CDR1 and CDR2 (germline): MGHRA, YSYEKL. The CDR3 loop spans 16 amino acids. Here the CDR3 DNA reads TGCGCCAGCAGCCAAAAGACTAGCGGAACTCAAGAGACCCAGTACTTC. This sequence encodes CASSQKTSGTQETQYF.

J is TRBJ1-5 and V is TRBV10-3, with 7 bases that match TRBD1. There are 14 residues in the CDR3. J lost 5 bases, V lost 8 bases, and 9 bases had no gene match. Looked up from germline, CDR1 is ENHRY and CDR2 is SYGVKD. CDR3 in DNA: TGTGCCATCCGACCGGACAGGAACGATCAGCCCCAGCATTTT. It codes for CAIRPDRNDQPQHF.